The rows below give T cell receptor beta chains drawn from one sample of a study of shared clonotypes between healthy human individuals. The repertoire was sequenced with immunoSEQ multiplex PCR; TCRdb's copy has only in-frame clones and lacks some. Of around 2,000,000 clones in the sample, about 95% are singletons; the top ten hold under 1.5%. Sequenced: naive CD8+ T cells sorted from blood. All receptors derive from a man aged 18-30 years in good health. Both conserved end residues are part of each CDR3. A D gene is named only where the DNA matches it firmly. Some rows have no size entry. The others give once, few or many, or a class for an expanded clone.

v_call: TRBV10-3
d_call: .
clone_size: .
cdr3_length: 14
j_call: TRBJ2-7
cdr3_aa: CAISGAGASYEQYF
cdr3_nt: TGTGCCATCTCCGGGGCAGGGGCTTCCTACGAGCAGTACTTC

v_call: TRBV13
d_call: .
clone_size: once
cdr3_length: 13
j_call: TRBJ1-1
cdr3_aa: CASSLDRSTEAFF
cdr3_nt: TGTGCCAGCAGCTTGGACAGATCCACTGAAGCTTTCTTT

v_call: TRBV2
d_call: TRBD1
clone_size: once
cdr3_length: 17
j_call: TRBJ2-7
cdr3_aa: CASSEGVGQDLAHEQYF
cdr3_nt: TGTGCCAGCAGTGAAGGGGTCGGACAGGATCTTGCCCACGAGCAGTACTTC

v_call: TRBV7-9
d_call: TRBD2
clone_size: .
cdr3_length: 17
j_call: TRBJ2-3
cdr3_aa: CASSLALAGPKGDTQYF
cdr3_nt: TGTGCCAGCAGCTTAGCGTTAGCGGGGCCAAAGGGAGATACGCAGTATTTT

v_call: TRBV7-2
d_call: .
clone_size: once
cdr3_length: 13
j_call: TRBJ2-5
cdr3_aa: CASSLITQETQYF
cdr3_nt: TGTGCCAGCAGCTTAATCACTCAAGAGACCCAGTACTTC

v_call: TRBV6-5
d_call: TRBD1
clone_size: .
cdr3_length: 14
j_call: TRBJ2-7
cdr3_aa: CASSFLDRVYEQYF
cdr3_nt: TGTGCCAGCAGTTTCTTAGACAGGGTCTACGAGCAGTACTTC

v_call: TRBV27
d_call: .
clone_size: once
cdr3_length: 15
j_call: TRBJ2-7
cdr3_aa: CASRLTGTTLYEQYF
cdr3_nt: TGTGCCAGCAGGTTAACCGGTACGACTCTCTACGAGCAGTACTTC

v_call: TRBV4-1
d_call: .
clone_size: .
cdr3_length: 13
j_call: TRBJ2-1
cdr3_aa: CASSIISGPEQFF
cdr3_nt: TGCGCCAGCAGCATAATATCAGGGCCCGAGCAGTTCTTC

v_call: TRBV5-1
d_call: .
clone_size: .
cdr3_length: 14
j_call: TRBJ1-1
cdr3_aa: CASSLGAENTEAFF
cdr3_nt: TGCGCCAGCAGCTTGGGGGCCGAGAACACTGAAGCTTTCTTT

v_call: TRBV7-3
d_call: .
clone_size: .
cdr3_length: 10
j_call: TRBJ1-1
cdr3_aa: CASSYPEAFF
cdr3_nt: TGTGCCAGCAGCTATCCCGAGGCTTTCTTT

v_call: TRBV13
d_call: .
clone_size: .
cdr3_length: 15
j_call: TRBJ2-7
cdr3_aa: CASSLRGSSSYEQYF
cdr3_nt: TGTGCCAGCAGCTTACGCGGTTCCAGCTCCTACGAGCAGTACTTC

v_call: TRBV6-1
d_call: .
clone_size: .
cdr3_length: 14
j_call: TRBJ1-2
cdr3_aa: CASSERGTNYGYTF
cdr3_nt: TGTGCCAGCAGTGAACGGGGGACGAACTATGGCTACACCTTC

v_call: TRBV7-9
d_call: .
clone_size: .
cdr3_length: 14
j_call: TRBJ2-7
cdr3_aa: CASTATGTSYEQYF
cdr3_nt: TGTGCCAGCACCGCGACTGGGACCTCCTACGAGCAGTACTTC

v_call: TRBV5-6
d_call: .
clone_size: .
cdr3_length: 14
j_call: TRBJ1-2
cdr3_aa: CASTSPQGHYGYTF
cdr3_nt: TGTGCCAGCACCAGCCCCCAGGGACACTATGGCTACACCTTC

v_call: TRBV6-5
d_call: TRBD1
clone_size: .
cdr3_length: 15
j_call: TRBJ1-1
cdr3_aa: CASSYSEGAGTEAFF
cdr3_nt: TGTGCCAGCAGTTACTCAGAGGGGGCAGGTACTGAAGCTTTCTTT

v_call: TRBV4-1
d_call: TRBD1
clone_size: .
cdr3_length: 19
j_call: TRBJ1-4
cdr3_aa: CASSQEFGTEAATNEKLFF
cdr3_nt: TGCGCCAGCAGCCAAGAATTCGGGACAGAGGCTGCAACTAATGAAAAACTGTTTTTT

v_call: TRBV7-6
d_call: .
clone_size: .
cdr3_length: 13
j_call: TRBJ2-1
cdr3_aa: CASSSFASNEQFF
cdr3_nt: TGTGCCAGCAGCTCCTTTGCGTCCAATGAGCAGTTCTTC

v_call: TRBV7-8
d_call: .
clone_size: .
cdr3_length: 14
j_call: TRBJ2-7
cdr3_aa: CASSLAGSIYEQYF
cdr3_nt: TGTGCCAGCAGCTTAGCGGGCTCCATCTACGAGCAGTACTTC

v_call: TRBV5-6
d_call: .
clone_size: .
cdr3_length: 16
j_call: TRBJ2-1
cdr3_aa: CASSDNLRGRNNEQFF
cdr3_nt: TGTGCCAGCAGCGATAATTTGAGAGGGAGGAACAATGAGCAGTTCTTC

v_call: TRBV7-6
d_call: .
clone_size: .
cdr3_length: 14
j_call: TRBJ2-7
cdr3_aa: CASSILANSYEQYF
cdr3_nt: TGTGCCAGCAGCATCCTAGCGAACTCCTACGAGCAGTACTTC

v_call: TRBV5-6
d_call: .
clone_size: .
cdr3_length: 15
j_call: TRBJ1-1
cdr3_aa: CASSYSLRGNTEAFF
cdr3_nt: TGTGCCAGCAGCTACAGCCTCAGGGGGAACACTGAAGCTTTCTTT

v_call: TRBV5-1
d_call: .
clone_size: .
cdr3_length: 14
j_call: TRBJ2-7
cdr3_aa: CASSLVAATYEQYF
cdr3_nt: TGCGCCAGCAGCTTGGTAGCGGCAACCTACGAGCAGTACTTC

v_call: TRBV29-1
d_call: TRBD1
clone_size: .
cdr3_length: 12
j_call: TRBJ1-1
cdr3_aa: CSVRTGFTEAFF
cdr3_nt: TGCAGCGTCAGGACAGGGTTCACTGAAGCTTTCTTT

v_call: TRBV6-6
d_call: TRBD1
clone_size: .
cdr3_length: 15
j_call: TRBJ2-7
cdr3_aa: CASSFRPGQVYEQYF
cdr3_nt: TGTGCCAGCAGTTTCCGACCGGGACAGGTGTACGAGCAGTACTTC

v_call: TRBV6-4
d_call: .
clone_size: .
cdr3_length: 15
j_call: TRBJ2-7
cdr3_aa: CASSETPGQPYEQYF
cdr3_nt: TGTGCCAGCAGTGAGACTCCGGGACAACCCTACGAGCAGTACTTC